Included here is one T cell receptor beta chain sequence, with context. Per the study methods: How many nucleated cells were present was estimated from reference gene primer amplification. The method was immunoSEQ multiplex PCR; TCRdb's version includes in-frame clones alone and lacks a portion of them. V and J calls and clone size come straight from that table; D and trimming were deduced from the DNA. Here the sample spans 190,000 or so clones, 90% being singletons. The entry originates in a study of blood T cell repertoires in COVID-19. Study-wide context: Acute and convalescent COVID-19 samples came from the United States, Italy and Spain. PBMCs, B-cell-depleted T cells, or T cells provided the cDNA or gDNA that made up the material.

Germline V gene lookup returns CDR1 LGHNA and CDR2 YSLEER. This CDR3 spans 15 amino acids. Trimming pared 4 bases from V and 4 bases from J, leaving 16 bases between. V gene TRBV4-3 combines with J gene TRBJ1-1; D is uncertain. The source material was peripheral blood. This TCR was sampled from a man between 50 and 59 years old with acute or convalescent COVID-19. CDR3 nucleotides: TGCGCCAGCAGCCCCCAGGCAGAAATGAGCACTGAAGCTTTCTTT. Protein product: CASSPQAEMSTEAFF.